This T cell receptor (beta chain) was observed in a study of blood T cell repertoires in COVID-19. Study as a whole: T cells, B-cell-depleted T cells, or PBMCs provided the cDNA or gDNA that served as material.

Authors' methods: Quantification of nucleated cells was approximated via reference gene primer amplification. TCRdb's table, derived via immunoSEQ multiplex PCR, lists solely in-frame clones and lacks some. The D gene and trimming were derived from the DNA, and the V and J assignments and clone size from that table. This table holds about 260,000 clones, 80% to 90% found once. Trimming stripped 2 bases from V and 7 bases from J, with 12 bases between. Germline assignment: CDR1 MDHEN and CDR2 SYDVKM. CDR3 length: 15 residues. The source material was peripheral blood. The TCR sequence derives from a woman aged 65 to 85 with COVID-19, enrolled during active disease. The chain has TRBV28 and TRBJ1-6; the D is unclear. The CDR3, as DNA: TGTGCCAGCAGTTTAGAGGGAGGCCCCAATTCACCCCTCCACTTT. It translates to CASSLEGGPNSPLHF.